A single sample is the source of the 15 T cell receptor beta chains below, sequenced in a study of cytomegalovirus exposure and HLA in healthy donors. PCR amplification relied on 60 Vbeta primers (plus 13 Jbeta primers). TCRdb's table, derived via immunoSEQ multiplex PCR, lists solely in-frame clones and lacks some. This sample has about 100,000 clones; around four fifths occur once, and the top ten carry about 0.79%. Sequenced sample: PBMCs. The receptors come from a woman in her fifties or sixties in good health and CMV-seronegative.

This chain joins TRBV28 and TRBJ2-1; tentative D call: TRBD1 (6 bases). From germline, CDR1 is MDHEN and CDR2 SYDVKM. The ends were cut back, 2 bases at V and 2 bases at J, with 13 bases in the middle. The CDR3 runs to 16 residues. CDR3 protein: CASSLGTLLAYNEQFF. DNA of the CDR3: TGTGCCAGCAGTTTAGGGACATTGCTTGCCTACAATGAGCAGTTCTTC.

This chain uses TRBV10-3 with TRBJ1-2, with 8 bases identical to TRBD1. CDR1 and CDR2 from the germline V gene are ENHRY and SYGVKD. Trimming removed 10 bases from V and 6 bases from J; junction bases left unmatched: 7. The CDR3 length is 12 residues. The DNA of the CDR3 is TGTGCCACTTCAGGGGGCCGGGATGGCTACACCTTC. Its protein is CATSGGRDGYTF.

In the case of this clone: This specimen includes other DNA sequences encoding the same CDR3. The chain links TRBV9 to TRBJ1-1, with unresolved D. Trimming pared 1 base from V and 1 base from J, leaving 5 bases between. The CDR3 length is 13 residues. Germline loops: CDR1 SGDLS, CDR2 YYNGEE. The CDR3 sequence is CASSVTPNTEAFF. Here the CDR3 DNA reads TGTGCCAGCAGCGTAACACCGAACACTGAAGCTTTCTTT.

The genes are TRBV6-5 and TRBJ1-1; D ambiguous. The V end lost 0 bases, the J end lost 9 bases, and 14 bases lay between the germline ends. CDR1 MNHEY and CDR2 SVGAGI come from the germline V gene. The CDR3 length is 14 residues. CDR3 protein: CASSYSREELKAFF. The CDR3 DNA is TGTGCCAGCAGTTACTCGCGTGAGGAATTGAAAGCTTTCTTT.

This rearrangement joins TRBV7-6 to TRBJ1-2; 7 bases are a match to TRBD1. Germline V gene lookup returns CDR1 SGHVS and CDR2 FNYEAQ. There are 14 residues in the CDR3. With 4 bases clipped from V and 6 bases from J, the junction kept 8 bases outside the gene matches. CDR3 sequence (DNA): TGTGCCAGCAGCTCGGGACAGACCAGGAATGGCTACACCTTC. It translates to CASSSGQTRNGYTF.

This clone appeared once. This chain links TRBV5-6 with TRBJ2-1, with 10 bases fitting TRBD1. CDR1 is SGHDT and CDR2 is YYEEEE in the germline V gene. This CDR3 contains 15 residues. Trimming took 5 bases from V and 4 from J; bases not matched to a gene: 6. The CDR3 DNA is TGTGCCAGCAGACCCGGGACAGGGGAATACAATGAGCAGTTCTTC. Translation: CASRPGTGEYNEQFF.

This clone showed up just once. The genes are TRBV9 and TRBJ2-7, with 9 bases identical to TRBD2. Unmatched junction bases numbered 3, after V lost 0 bases and J lost 5 bases. The CDR3 spans 14 residues. The germline V gene encodes CDR1 SGDLS and CDR2 YYNGEE. CDR3 region: CASSVGLAADEQYF. The CDR3, as DNA: TGTGCCAGCAGCGTAGGACTAGCGGCCGACGAGCAGTACTTC.

The genes are TRBV9 and TRBJ1-1; D gene ambiguous. There are 14 residues in the CDR3. Germline V lookup: CDR1 SGDLS, CDR2 YYNGEE. V dropped 0 bases and J dropped 0 bases, with 6 bases sitting between them. CDR3 bases: TGTGCCAGCAGCGTAGATCCAGTGAACACTGAAGCTTTCTTT. Its protein product is CASSVDPVNTEAFF.

The rearrangement links TRBV5-6 to TRBJ1-2, with D unclear. The germline V gene encodes CDR1 SGHDT and CDR2 YYEEEE. The CDR3 loop spans 14 amino acids. Between the trimmed V and J ends, which lost 2 bases and 6 bases, there was a span of 14 bases. The CDR3 reads CASSFWQSGDGYTF. The CDR3 DNA sequence: TGTGCCAGCAGCTTCTGGCAGTCCGGGGATGGCTACACCTTC.

The rearrangement uses TRBV6-5 and TRBJ1-4; weak D call: TRBD1 (6 bases). The germline CDR1 and CDR2 sequences are MNHEY and SVGAGI. V lost 6 bases and J 0 bases, leaving 11 bases between the germline ends. This CDR3 region has 15 residues. Here the CDR3 reads CASRQGPATNEKLFF. The DNA of the CDR3 is TGTGCCAGCAGGCAGGGGCCTGCAACTAATGAAAAACTGTTTTTT.

This clone came up once. V gene TRBV5-1 combines with J gene TRBJ2-3; D is unresolved. CDR3 length equals 13 residues. V was clipped by 3 bases and J by 2 bases, with 7 bases between them. Germline lookup yields CDR1 SGHRS and CDR2 YFSETQ. CDR3 in DNA: TGCGCCAGCAGCTCAGGTCCCACAGATACGCAGTATTTT. Encoded protein: CASSSGPTDTQYF.

J is TRBJ2-3 and V is TRBV7-6; 8 bases are shared with TRBD2. CDR1 and CDR2 from the germline V gene are SGHVS and FNYEAQ. The CDR3 is made up of 18 amino acids. The ends lost 3 bases at V and 0 bases at J; junction bases unmatched: 11. CDR3 sequence: CASSFSVFGGGSTDTQYF. CDR3 sequence (DNA): TGTGCCAGCAGCTTCTCTGTCTTTGGCGGGGGGAGCACAGATACGCAGTATTTT.

The rearrangement joins TRBV9 to TRBJ2-7, with D hard to call. Trimming removed 0 bases at V and 4 bases at J, with 14 bases between. The CDR3 runs to 15 residues. Germline CDR1 SGDLS, CDR2 YYNGEE. CDR3: CASSVETPSRYEQYF. For the CDR3, the DNA is TGTGCCAGCAGCGTAGAGACACCATCGCGTTACGAGCAGTACTTC.

Here the CDR3 reads CASSPAGTRYEQYF. In nucleotides, the CDR3 is TGTGCCAGCAGCCCCGCGGGGACGCGATACGAGCAGTACTTC. The J gene is TRBJ2-7, the V gene TRBV7-9, with D possibly TRBD2 on 6 matching bases. The CDR3 contains 14 residues. V lost 5 bases and J 4 bases, leaving 15 bases between the germline ends. Germline lookup yields CDR1 SEHNR and CDR2 FQNEAQ (reference sequence). Looking up the rest from reference TRBV7-9 and TRBJ2-7 gives the full variable domain: DTGVSQNPRHKITKRGQNVTFRCDPISEHNRLYWYRQTLGQGPEFLTYFQNEAQLEKSRLLSDRFSAERPKGSFSTLEIQRTEQGDSAMYLCASSPAGTRYEQYFGPGTRLTVT.

This rearrangement joins TRBV10-1 to TRBJ2-1; D might be TRBD2 (5 bases). The CDR3 covers 14 residues. Germline CDR1 WNHNN, CDR2 SYGVQD (reference sequence). Between the trimmed V and J ends, which lost 0 bases and 10 bases, there was a span of 13 bases. The CDR3 loop reads CASSESRYAGEQFF. Written as DNA, the CDR3 is TGCGCCAGCAGTGAGTCGAGGTACGCGGGCGAGCAGTTCTTC.